The TCR beta chain under discussion was sequenced for a study of shared clonotypes between healthy human individuals. Whole-study findings and limits: Expectations were that clonotype sharing among donors would be affected by sequencing depth.

Researchers drew on tens of millions of PBMCs for genomic DNA from unsorted samples. A word on this clone: Its target is not known. The sample contains more than one DNA sequence encoding this CDR3.

Running of the assay took place at deep level. Original methodology: ImmunoSEQ output lacked quality scores and full-length reads, limiting matched filtering. Clones were sequenced by immunoSEQ multiplex PCR, and TCRdb holds only the in-frame ones, with some missing. The V and J calls and clone size come from that table; D and trimming were worked out from the DNA. This table has about 470,000 clones, about 85% appearing once. This clonotype originated in a woman in her thirties or forties in good health. Some clones in this sample may be carry-over from other donors' samples. Input material: PBMCs.

CDR3 nucleotides: TGTGCCAGCAGCGTAGGGACTGGGGCCTACAATGAGCAGTTCTTC. Translation: CASSVGTGAYNEQFF. This chain joins TRBV9 and TRBJ2-1; tentatively, D is TRBD2 (5 bases). V was shortened by 0 bases and J by 2 bases, with 9 bases between the two germline ends. CDR3 length equals 15 residues. Germline V CDR1 and CDR2: SGDLS, YYNGEE. The whole variable domain, filled in from reference TRBV9 and TRBJ2-1, reads DSGVTQTPKHLITATGQRVTLRCSPRSGDLSVYWYQQSLDQGLQFLIQYYNGEERAKGNILERFSAQQFPDLHSELNLSSLELGDSALYFCASSVGTGAYNEQFFGPGTRLTVL.